These 18 T cell receptor beta chains originate from one sample sequenced in a study of cytomegalovirus exposure and HLA in healthy donors. The PCR had 60 Vbeta and 13 Jbeta primers. TCRdb's table, derived via immunoSEQ multiplex PCR, lists solely in-frame clones and lacks some. The sample holds under 200,000 clones, roughly 76% seen once. The sequenced sample consisted of PBMCs. The receptors derive from a man between 40 and 49 years old in good health and CMV-seropositive.

This clone has just one count. The V call is TRBV2, the J call TRBJ2-4; 8 nucleotides align to TRBD1. The germline V gene has CDR1 SNHLY and CDR2 FYNNEI. The CDR3 runs 13 residues. V lost 8 bases to trimming and J lost 8 bases; unmatched junction nucleotides: 8. CDR3 in amino acids: CASSGQGGHIQYF. The CDR3 DNA sequence: TGTGCCAGCTCTGGACAGGGCGGGCACATTCAGTACTTC. The full variable domain, with the rest looked up from reference TRBV2 and TRBJ2-4, is EPEVTQTPSHQVTQMGQEVILRCVPISNHLYFYWYRQILGQKVEFLVSFYNNEISEKSEIFDDQFSVERPDGSNFTLKIRSTKLEDSAMYFCASSGQGGHIQYFGAGTRLSVL.

The genes are TRBV5-4 and TRBJ2-5; D gene uncertain. The CDR3 consists of 14 residues. V lost 0 bases, J lost 0 bases, and 6 bases lay in between. CDR1 is SGHNT and CDR2 is YYREEE in the germline V gene (reference sequence). The CDR3 sequence: CASSLGADQETQYF. In nucleotides, the CDR3 is TGTGCCAGCAGCTTGGGGGCAGACCAAGAGACCCAGTACTTC.

The chain combines TRBV6-1 with TRBJ2-4; weak D call: TRBD1 (5 bases). Germline loops: CDR1 MNHNS, CDR2 SASEGT. Trimming took off 0 bases at V and 6 bases at J, with 12 bases between the two ends. This CDR3 has 15 amino acids. The CDR3 spells CASSEALGRGNIQYF. CDR3 DNA: TGTGCCAGCAGTGAAGCGTTGGGGCGCGGAAACATTCAGTACTTC.

The chain employs TRBV28 and TRBJ1-6, with D uncertain. The CDR3 has 15 residues. Trimming removed 6 bases at V and 10 bases at J, with 19 bases between. Germline V gives CDR1 MDHEN, CDR2 SYDVKM. Written as DNA, the CDR3 is TGTGCCAGCAGGGTTCCCGCAACTGTTGCATCACCCCTCCACTTT. This codes for CASRVPATVASPLHF.

The chain links TRBV28 to TRBJ1-2; TRBD1 aligns across 8 bases. J lost 6 bases, V lost 5 bases, and 5 bases had no gene match. The CDR3 is made up of 13 amino acids. Germline V CDR1 and CDR2: MDHEN, SYDVKM. The CDR3: CASSVDRVDGYTF. For the CDR3, the DNA is TGTGCCAGCAGTGTGGACAGGGTCGATGGCTACACCTTC.

This chain connects TRBV18 to TRBJ1-1; TRBD1 might be the D (6 bases). The V and J ends lost 3 bases and 2 bases respectively, with 13 bases between them. The length of the CDR3 is 15 residues. Germline CDR1 is KGHSH and CDR2 is LQKENI. CDR3 nucleotides: TGTGCCAGCTCACCCCTCGGGACAACAAACACTGAAGCTTTCTTT. Its protein product is CASSPLGTTNTEAFF.

This chain uses TRBV18 with TRBJ2-7, with D possibly TRBD2 on 6 matching bases. The ends were cut back, 3 bases at V and 9 bases at J, with 24 bases in the middle. CDR1 and CDR2 (germline): KGHSH, LQKENI. The CDR3 runs 16 residues. The CDR3 DNA is TGTGCCAGCTCACCGGTCCGGACGGGAGATTTAGTAGGGCAGTACTTC. This codes for CASSPVRTGDLVGQYF.

The J gene is TRBJ1-2, the V gene TRBV19; 10 nucleotides match TRBD1. Germline V lookup: CDR1 LNHDA, CDR2 SQIVND (reference sequence). The CDR3 consists of 13 residues. V dropped 6 bases and J dropped 5; count of bases not matched to a gene: 3. DNA for the CDR3: TGTGCCAGTAGACCGGGACAGGGGTATGGCTACACCTTC. It translates to CASRPGQGYGYTF.

The chain has TRBV7-2 and TRBJ1-5, with D unresolved. CDR1 is SGHTA and CDR2 is FQGNSA in the germline V gene. V dropped 1 base and J dropped 0 bases, with 10 bases sitting between them. The CDR3 totals 16 residues. CDR3 DNA: TGTGCCAGCAGCTTAGATTTGGGAGATAGCAATCAGCCCCAGCATTTT. It yields the protein CASSLDLGDSNQPQHF.

CDR3 sequence reads: CASSTLPRGSEAFF. The CDR3 DNA reads TGTGCCAGCAGTACTCTACCCAGGGGCTCTGAAGCTTTCTTT. The V gene is TRBV28, the J gene TRBJ1-1; weak D call: TRBD1 (6 bases). The CDR3 consists of 14 residues. CDR1 is MDHEN, CDR2 SYDVKM, per germline. V lost 5 bases, J lost 6 bases, and 16 bases lay in between.

This chain joins TRBV7-3 and TRBJ2-1; no firm D call. V lost 4 bases, J lost 7 bases, and 8 bases lay in between. Germline assignment: CDR1 SGHTA and CDR2 FQGTGA. The length of the CDR3 is 12 residues. DNA for the CDR3: TGTGCCAGCAGCTCCCGGAGTAATGAGCAGTTCTTC. This encodes CASSSRSNEQFF.

The chain combines TRBV7-2 with TRBJ2-7; 10 nucleotides align to TRBD2. This CDR3 comprises 16 residues. Looked up from germline, CDR1 is SGHTA and CDR2 is FQGNSA. J was trimmed by 2 bases and V by 5 bases; bases with no gene match: 9. The CDR3 region is CASSPRLAGVAYEQYF. CDR3 nucleotide sequence: TGTGCCAGCAGCCCGAGGCTAGCGGGGGTAGCCTACGAGCAGTACTTC.

The chain links TRBV13 to TRBJ2-2; TRBD2 is a possible D gene (6 bases). In germline, CDR1 is PRHDT, CDR2 FYEKMQ (reference sequence). The CDR3 totals 15 residues. Trimming left V 3 bases short and J 5 bases short, with 13 bases between. The CDR3 sequence: CASSLGGRGTGELFF. The CDR3 nucleotides read TGTGCCAGCAGCTTGGGAGGTCGAGGGACCGGGGAGCTGTTTTTT.

The chain carries TRBV14 and TRBJ1-6, with a possible D match to TRBD1 (5 bases). Germline lookup yields CDR1 SGHDN and CDR2 FVKESK. V gave up 5 bases and J gave up 3 bases, with 14 bases separating them. The CDR3 is 16 amino acids. CDR3 sequence (DNA): TGTGCCAGCAGCTTAGAGGACAATAGCTATAATTCACCCCTCCACTTT. As protein: CASSLEDNSYNSPLHF.

The chain joins TRBV7-2 to TRBJ2-7, with 7 bases identical to TRBD1. The CDR3 loop spans 16 amino acids. Trimming at V came to 3 bases and at J to 0 bases, leaving 8 bases not matched to a gene. CDR1 and CDR2 (germline): SGHTA, FQGNSA. This CDR3 reads CASSLRARDSSYEQYF. CDR3 nucleotide sequence: TGTGCCAGCAGCTTGAGGGCCCGGGACAGCTCCTACGAGCAGTACTTC.

The V call is TRBV7-8, the J call TRBJ2-7; possible D gene TRBD1, 6 bases. Trimming cost V 3 bases and J 1 base, with 16 bases left between them. This CDR3 spans 16 amino acids. CDR1 SGHVS and CDR2 FQNEAQ come from the germline V gene. The CDR3 loop reads CASSFTGKRVSYEQYF. The DNA for the CDR3 is TGTGCCAGCAGCTTCACAGGGAAAAGGGTATCCTACGAGCAGTACTTC.

This clone was seen more than once but under ten times. The genes are TRBV28 and TRBJ1-5, with TRBD1 matching 9 bases. After removal of 6 bases from V and 6 bases from J, the junction contained 9 bases not matched to a gene. The CDR3 totals 15 residues. Germline-derived CDR1 and CDR2 are MDHEN and SYDVKM. CDR3 DNA: TGTGCCAGCAGGCGAACAGGGGGCGGGGGTCAGCCCCAGCATTTT. Its protein product is CASRRTGGGGQPQHF.

V is TRBV9 and J is TRBJ2-7; TRBD1 might be the D (6 bases). The CDR3 covers 15 residues. The germline CDR1 and CDR2 sequences are SGDLS and YYNGEE. Trimming shortened V by 4 bases and J by 6 bases, and 20 bases separated the two germline ends. The DNA for the CDR3 is TGTGCCAGCAGCCCCCGACAGGCCTCACGCGCCGAGCAGTACTTC. Translating it yields CASSPRQASRAEQYF.